Listed below are T cell receptor beta chains from one sample, sequenced in a study of cytomegalovirus exposure and HLA in healthy donors. TCRdb keeps only in-frame clones here, not all; method: immunoSEQ multiplex PCR. The sample lists fewer than 150,000 clones, 76% occurring once. Sequenced input: PBMCs. Receptors originate from a man aged 18 to 35 in good health and CMV-seronegative. Both conserved end residues are trimmed from each CDR3. The size field is filled for only some rows; it gives once, few, many or a size class.

>.|TRBV5-1
ASSFATGNRVEQY
>.|TRBV30
AWSQTGVQPQH
>.|TRBV7-9
ASSSRSYLSYEQY
>.|TRBV11-2
ASSLFAGANTEAF
>.|TRBV2
ASSEARGRGYGYT
>.|TRBV7-7
ASSINAGDEQF
>once|TRBV5-1
ASSGGLAGGTKETQY
>.|TRBV5-1
ASSKGDYLDTQY
>once|TRBV5-6
ASSLGLAGQTQY
>.|TRBV5-1
ASSLVSGGTYEQY
>.|TRBV7-9
ASSLWNRANEKLF
>.|TRBV27
ASGIGGADGYT
>.|TRBV19
ASSISGGLSYEQY
>.|TRBV9
ASSANLRDRGTEAF
>.|TRBV6-5
ASSYYKGVHEQY
>.|TRBV19
ASRRQEAYEQY
>.|TRBV5-8
ASSLDPGTGSHEQY
>.|TRBV10-1
ASSRDMSNEKLF
>few|TRBV5-1
ASSLVAGDLEQF
>.|TRBV7-9
ASSVRFAEKLF
>once|TRBV7-6
ASSLPAGGYEQY
>.|TRBV2
ASRQGAPQETQY
>.|TRBV14
ASSQAGTHPYEQY
>.|TRBV5-1
ASSSTGTGTKNIQY
>.|TRBV10-3
AIKGTALGEPQH
>.|TRBV7-3
ASSFQLSPNYGYT
>.|TRBV5-1
ASRLGLAGSYEQY
>.|TRBV2
ASSDEQANTGELF
>few|TRBV6-5
ASSPDRVAGNTIY
>.|TRBV28
ASSFLSYEQY
>.|TRBV7-9
ASSDTHRGEAGNEQF